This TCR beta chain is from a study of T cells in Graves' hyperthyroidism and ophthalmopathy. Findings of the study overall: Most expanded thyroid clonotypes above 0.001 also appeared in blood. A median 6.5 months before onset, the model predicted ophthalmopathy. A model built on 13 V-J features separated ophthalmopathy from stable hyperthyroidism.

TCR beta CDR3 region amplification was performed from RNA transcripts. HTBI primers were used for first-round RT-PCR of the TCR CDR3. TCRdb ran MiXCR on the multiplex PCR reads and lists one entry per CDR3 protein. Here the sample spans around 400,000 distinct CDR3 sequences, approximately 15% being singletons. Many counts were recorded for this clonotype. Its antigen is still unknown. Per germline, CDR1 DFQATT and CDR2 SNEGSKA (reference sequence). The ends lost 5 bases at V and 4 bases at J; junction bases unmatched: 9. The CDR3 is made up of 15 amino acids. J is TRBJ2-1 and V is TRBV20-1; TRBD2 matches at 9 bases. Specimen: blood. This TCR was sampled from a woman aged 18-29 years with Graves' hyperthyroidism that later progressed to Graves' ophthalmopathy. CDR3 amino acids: CSARRAGGSYNEQFF. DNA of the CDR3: TGCAGTGCTCGTCGGGCGGGAGGGAGTTACAATGAGCAGTTCTTC.